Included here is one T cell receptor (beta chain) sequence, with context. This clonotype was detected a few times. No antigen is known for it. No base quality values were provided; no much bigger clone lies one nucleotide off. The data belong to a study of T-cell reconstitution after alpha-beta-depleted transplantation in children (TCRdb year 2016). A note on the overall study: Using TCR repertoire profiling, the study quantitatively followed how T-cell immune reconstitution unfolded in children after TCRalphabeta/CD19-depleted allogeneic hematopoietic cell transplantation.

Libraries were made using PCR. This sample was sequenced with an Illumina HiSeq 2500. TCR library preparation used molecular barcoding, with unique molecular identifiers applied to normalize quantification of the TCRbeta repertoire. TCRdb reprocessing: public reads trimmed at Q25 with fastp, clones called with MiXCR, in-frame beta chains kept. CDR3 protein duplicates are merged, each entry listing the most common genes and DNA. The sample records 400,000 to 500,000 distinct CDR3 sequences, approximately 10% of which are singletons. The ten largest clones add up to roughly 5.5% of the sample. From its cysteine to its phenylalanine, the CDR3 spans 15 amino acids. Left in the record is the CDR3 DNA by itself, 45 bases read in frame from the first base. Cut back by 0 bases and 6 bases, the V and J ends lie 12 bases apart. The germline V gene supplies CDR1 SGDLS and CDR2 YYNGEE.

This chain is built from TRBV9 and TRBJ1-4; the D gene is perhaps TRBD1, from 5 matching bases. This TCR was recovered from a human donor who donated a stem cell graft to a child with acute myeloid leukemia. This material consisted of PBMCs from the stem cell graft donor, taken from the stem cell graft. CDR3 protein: CASSVATGWDEKLFF. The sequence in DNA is TGTGCCAGCAGCGTAGCCACAGGATGGGATGAAAAACTGTTTTTT.